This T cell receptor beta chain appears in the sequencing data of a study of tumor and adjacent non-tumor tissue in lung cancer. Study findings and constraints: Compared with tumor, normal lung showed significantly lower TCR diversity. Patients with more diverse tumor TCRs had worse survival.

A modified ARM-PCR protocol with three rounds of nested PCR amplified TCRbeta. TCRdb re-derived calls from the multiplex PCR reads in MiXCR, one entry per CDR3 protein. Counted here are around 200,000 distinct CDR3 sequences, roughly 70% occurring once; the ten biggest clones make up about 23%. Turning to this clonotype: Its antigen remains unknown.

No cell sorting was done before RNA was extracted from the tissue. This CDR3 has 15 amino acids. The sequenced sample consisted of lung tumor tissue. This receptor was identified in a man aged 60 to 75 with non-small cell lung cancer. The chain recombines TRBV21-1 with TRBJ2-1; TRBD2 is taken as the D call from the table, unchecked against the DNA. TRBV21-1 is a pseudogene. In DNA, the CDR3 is TGTGCTAGCAGCAAAGTATGTAGCGGGAAGGGTGAGCAGTTCTTC. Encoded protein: CASSKVCSGKGEQFF.